One and the same sample provided the 25 T cell receptor beta chains below, sequenced in a study of cytomegalovirus exposure and HLA in healthy donors. The PCR made use of 60 Vbeta and 13 Jbeta primers. This table comes from immunoSEQ multiplex PCR, and its TCRdb copy is limited to in-frame clones, with some not included. This table holds some 150,000 clones, about four fifths found once. The sequenced sample was PBMCs. These TCRs come from a man aged 45-65 years in good health and CMV-seropositive.

The chain recombines TRBV29-1 with TRBJ2-1, with D unclear. Germline V gene lookup returns CDR1 SQVTM and CDR2 ANQGSEA. The V end lost 8 bases, the J end lost 10 bases, and 21 bases lay between the germline ends. This CDR3 is built from 13 residues. CDR3 in amino acids: CSPSAVAGSEQFF. CDR3 nucleotide sequence: TGCAGCCCCTCAGCCGTCGCCGGGTCCGAGCAGTTCTTC.

Details on this clone: One end of the junction does not line up with germline, which may come from a read error. The chain couples TRBV29-1 to TRBJ2-5; 8 bases line up with TRBD1. CDR1 is SQVTM and CDR2 is ANQGSEA in the germline V gene. This CDR3 region has 13 residues. The CDR3 coding sequence is TGCAGCGTCCGGACAGGGACCAAAGAGGCCCAGTACTTC. Its protein is CSVRTGTKEAQYF.

V usage is TRBV6-5 and J usage is TRBJ1-3; perhaps TRBD1 as D (6 bases). The CDR3 loop spans 16 amino acids. CDR1 and CDR2 (germline): MNHEY, SVGAGI. V was pared by 4 bases and J by 0 bases, with 13 bases between. The CDR3 reads CASSSAQGFSGNTIYF. The CDR3 DNA reads as TGTGCCAGCAGTTCCGCCCAGGGGTTCTCTGGAAACACCATATATTTT.

A word on this clone: Sequence at one end of the junction differs from germline and may be a read error. Within the sample, other DNA sequences also encode this same CDR3. J is TRBJ1-6 and V is TRBV7-8, with D possibly TRBD1 on 6 matching bases. Germline CDR1 and CDR2: SGHVS and FQNEAQ. There are 16 residues in the CDR3. This CDR3 is CASKPSGAFYNSPLHF. In DNA form, the CDR3 reads TGCGCCAGCAAACCTTCAGGGGCATTTTATAATTCACCCCTCCACTTT.

The chain uses TRBV9 and TRBJ2-7; TRBD1 matches 7 bases. This CDR3 is 16 amino acids long. Germline assignment: CDR1 SGDLS and CDR2 YYNGEE. Losses at the gene ends were 3 bases for V and 5 bases for J; bases not matched to a gene: 14. The DNA for the CDR3 is TGTGCCAGCAGCGCAGGGGTGGTAGGGGGCAAGGACGAGCAGTACTTC. Protein sequence: CASSAGVVGGKDEQYF.

This clone appeared once. The rearrangement uses TRBV5-6 and TRBJ1-5, with a possible D match to TRBD1 (5 bases). Germline loops: CDR1 SGHDT, CDR2 YYEEEE. The CDR3 loop spans 13 amino acids. V dropped 0 bases and J dropped 6 bases, with 7 bases sitting between them. DNA for the CDR3: TGTGCCAGCAGCTTGGCAAGGGGTCAGCCCCAGCATTTT. Translating it yields CASSLARGQPQHF.

The J gene is TRBJ2-4, the V gene TRBV7-9; no clear D gene. The V gene's germline CDR1 is SEHNR and CDR2 FQNEAQ (reference sequence). CDR3 length: 14 residues. The germline V and J ends were trimmed by 1 base and 0 bases, with 4 bases remaining between them. The CDR3 reads CASSLGVAKNIQYF. The CDR3 DNA reads TGTGCCAGCAGCTTAGGCGTAGCCAAAAACATTCAGTACTTC. Full variable domain (remainder filled in from reference TRBV7-9 and TRBJ2-4): DTGVSQNPRHKITKRGQNVTFRCDPISEHNRLYWYRQTLGQGPEFLTYFQNEAQLEKSRLLSDRFSAERPKGSFSTLEIQRTEQGDSAMYLCASSLGVAKNIQYFGAGTRLSVL.

This sequence joins TRBV5-4 and TRBJ2-4; a weak D match, TRBD2 (6 bases). The CDR3 extends over 15 amino acids. The germline V gene has CDR1 SGHNT and CDR2 YYREEE (reference sequence). Trimming removed 7 bases at V and 0 bases at J, with 14 bases between. The CDR3 coding sequence is TGTGCCAGCGCCAAGAGGGGACTAGCCAAAAACATTCAGTACTTC. It encodes CASAKRGLAKNIQYF.

The genes are TRBV29-1 and TRBJ1-1; 8 bases map to TRBD1. Trimming cost V 7 bases and J 6 bases; bases outside gene matches: 7. The germline gives CDR1 SQVTM, CDR2 ANQGSEA. The CDR3 totals 12 residues. The CDR3 loop is CSAPGQGPEAFF. The CDR3 DNA reads as TGCAGCGCCCCTGGACAGGGCCCTGAAGCTTTCTTT.

The genes are TRBV19 and TRBJ2-4, with TRBD1 matching over 11 bases. The V segment lost 4 bases and the J segment 3 bases; nucleotides outside the gene matches: 14. This CDR3 spans 19 amino acids. Germline assignment: CDR1 LNHDA and CDR2 SQIVND (reference sequence). CDR3 sequence reads: CASSRRTGGGLEGKNIQYF. The CDR3 DNA sequence: TGTGCCAGTAGTAGACGGACAGGGGGCGGTTTGGAGGGCAAAAACATTCAGTACTTC.

This clone has a single count. The rearrangement links TRBV19 to TRBJ1-1; D call uncertain. CDR3 size: 15 residues. Between the trimmed V and J ends, which lost 3 bases and 0 bases, there was a span of 11 bases. The germline CDR1 and CDR2 sequences are LNHDA and SQIVND (reference sequence). In DNA form, the CDR3 reads TGTGCCAGTAGTATGGAGGGATACTTGAACACTGAAGCTTTCTTT. Its protein is CASSMEGYLNTEAFF.

The rearrangement joins TRBV19 to TRBJ1-2, with unresolved D. Trimming removed 1 base from V and 7 bases from J, with 13 bases in between. Per the germline V gene, CDR1 is LNHDA and CDR2 is SQIVND (reference sequence). There are 14 residues in the CDR3. The chain's CDR3 is CASSIGTLGGGYTF. In nucleotides, the CDR3 is TGTGCCAGTAGTATAGGCACGCTTGGAGGTGGCTACACCTTC.

This clone was observed a handful of times. The rearrangement links TRBV5-1 to TRBJ2-6, with 11 positions matching TRBD1. The CDR3 is 19 amino acids. J gave up 0 bases and V 4 bases, and 9 bases lay outside the gene matches. Looked up from germline, CDR1 is SGHRS and CDR2 is YFSETQ. The CDR3, as DNA: TGCGCCAGCAGCCAACGTGGACAGGGGGCTGTCTCTGGGGCCAACGTCCTGACTTTC. Residues: CASSQRGQGAVSGANVLTF.

This clone was found a few times. The chain combines TRBV30 with TRBJ2-1, with 7 bases lining up with TRBD2. Germline loops: CDR1 GTSNPN, CDR2 SVGIG (reference sequence). The CDR3 sequence is 16 residues long. V lost 0 bases and J lost 6; bases outside the gene matches: 11. The CDR3 sequence: CAWSVNRGSPVNEQFF. The CDR3 nucleotides are TGTGCCTGGAGTGTAAATCGCGGGAGCCCGGTCAATGAGCAGTTCTTC.

The chain recombines TRBV11-2 with TRBJ2-1, with TRBD2 identical over 10 bases. V dropped 5 bases and J dropped 2; count of bases not matched to a gene: 6. The CDR3 length is 16 residues. From germline, CDR1 is SGHAT and CDR2 FQNNGV. The CDR3, as DNA: TGTGCCAGCAGCCCCCCGGGACTAGCGACCTACAATGAGCAGTTCTTC. Its protein is CASSPPGLATYNEQFF. Full variable domain (outside the CDR3, taken from reference TRBV11-2 and TRBJ2-1): EAGVAQSPRYKIIEKRQSVAFWCNPISGHATLYWYQQILGQGPKLLIQFQNNGVVDDSQLPKDRFSAERLKGVDSTLKIQPAKLEDSAVYLCASSPPGLATYNEQFFGPGTRLTVL.

V and J are TRBV6-5 and TRBJ1-2, with 8 bases identical to TRBD1. This CDR3 region has 13 residues. Germline V gene data show CDR1 as MNHEY and CDR2 as SVGAGI. Trimming took 6 bases from V and 1 from J; bases not matched to a gene: 1. The CDR3 is CASRDRDNYGYTF. The CDR3 nucleotides are TGTGCCAGCAGGGACAGGGATAACTATGGCTACACCTTC.

This chain uses TRBV5-6 with TRBJ2-1, with TRBD2 matching over 15 bases. V gave up 4 bases and J gave up 4 bases; unmatched junction bases: 6. Per the germline V gene, CDR1 is SGHDT and CDR2 is YYEEEE. The CDR3 loop spans 17 amino acids. The CDR3 protein is CASSVGLAGGMYNEQFF. CDR3 sequence (DNA): TGTGCCAGCAGCGTAGGACTAGCGGGAGGGATGTACAATGAGCAGTTCTTC.

This clone was observed a handful of times. The chain employs TRBV7-2 and TRBJ2-3; D not certain. V was shortened by 0 bases and J by 2 bases, with 9 bases between the two germline ends. CDR3 length equals 15 residues. Looked up from germline, CDR1 is SGHTA and CDR2 is FQGNSA. The CDR3 loop is CASSLARRFTDTQYF. The CDR3 bases are TGTGCCAGCAGCTTAGCGCGGCGGTTCACAGATACGCAGTATTTT.

The chain carries TRBV7-3 and TRBJ2-3; tentative D call: TRBD1 (6 bases). Germline V gene sequence: CDR1 SGHTA, CDR2 FQGTGA. V was trimmed by 5 bases and J by 6 bases, leaving 15 bases between them. The CDR3 sequence is 14 residues long. The CDR3 loop is CASSPQGSGDTQYF. As DNA, the CDR3 is TGTGCCAGCAGCCCCCAGGGGTCGGGTGATACGCAGTATTTT.

This chain uses TRBV28 with TRBJ2-1; the D gene is possibly TRBD1 (5 bases). Per the germline V gene, CDR1 is MDHEN and CDR2 is SYDVKM. The V end was cut by 6 bases, the J end by 10 bases, with 19 bases between. CDR3 length equals 14 residues. The CDR3 loop is CASRRQGMGFEQFF. The CDR3 DNA sequence: TGTGCCAGCAGGAGGCAGGGAATGGGTTTCGAGCAGTTCTTC.

The rearrangement uses TRBV2 and TRBJ2-7, with 7 bases that match TRBD1. The CDR3 sequence is 14 residues long. Germline V gene data show CDR1 as SNHLY and CDR2 as FYNNEI. Trimming at V came to 3 bases and at J to 1 base, leaving 3 bases not matched to a gene. CDR3 DNA sequence: TGTGCCAGCAGTGACACCAGGGGGTCCTACGAGCAGTACTTC. This codes for CASSDTRGSYEQYF.

This clone turned up a few times. The rearrangement links TRBV4-1 to TRBJ2-7; TRBD2 aligns across 8 bases. CDR1 and CDR2 from the germline V gene are MGHRA and YSYEKL. Trimming at V came to 2 bases and at J to 0 bases, leaving 9 bases not matched to a gene. The CDR3 runs 17 residues. The CDR3 nucleotides are TGCGCCAGCAGCCAACCTACTAGCGGAGGGAGCTCCTACGAGCAGTACTTC. It translates to CASSQPTSGGSSYEQYF.

A single count supports this clone. V gene TRBV18 combines with J gene TRBJ1-5, with D uncertain. The germline V gene has CDR1 KGHSH and CDR2 LQKENI. The V end lost 2 bases, the J end lost 6 bases, and 14 bases lay between the germline ends. The CDR3 has 15 amino acids. DNA of the CDR3: TGTGCCAGCTCACCATTCACCCAGGTCGGTCAGCCCCAGCATTTT. Protein: CASSPFTQVGQPQHF.

The rearrangement joins TRBV11-2 to TRBJ2-2; 11 nucleotides agree with TRBD2. CDR1 is SGHAT, CDR2 FQNNGV, per germline. With 5 bases clipped from V and 11 bases from J, the junction kept 7 bases outside the gene matches. The CDR3 runs to 14 residues. The CDR3 loop reads CASSPYLAGGELFF. The CDR3 nucleotides read TGTGCCAGCAGCCCCTACCTAGCGGGAGGTGAGCTGTTTTTT.

This chain joins TRBV5-6 and TRBJ2-5, with D possibly matching TRBD1 (6 bases). The better agreement between TRBJ2-7 and the DNA end casts doubt on the J call. Germline V lookup: CDR1 SGHDT, CDR2 YYEEEE. The CDR3 covers 12 residues. The CDR3 nucleotides read TGTGCCAGCAGCCCAGGGGCCTACGAGCAGTACTTC. Amino acid sequence: CASSPGAYEQYF.